The entry below describes one T cell receptor (beta chain). Its antigen is not known. Assay: immunoSEQ multiplex PCR; the TCRdb copy retains only in-frame clones and omits some. The data contain around 110,000 clones, around 94% of them singletons. This record comes from a study of T cell responses to AZD1222 COVID-19 vaccine. Study at large: Second doses at about 4 or about 12 weeks were pooled.

Study-level findings and limits: Scientists sampled the repertoires only once the peak T cell response had passed. Baseline seropositivity occurred in only a handful of AZD1222 recipients.

V lost 4 bases to trimming and J lost 0 bases; unmatched junction nucleotides: 8. This CDR3 comprises 17 residues. Germline V gene lookup returns CDR1 SGHRS and CDR2 YFSETQ. The sequencing here drew on peripheral blood, taken on day 0 of AZD1222 vaccination. The clonotype originates from an adult in good health. The chain carries TRBV5-1 and TRBJ1-5; 9 positions match TRBD1. The CDR3 nucleotides are TGCGCCAGCAGCCCCGGGACAGGGAGGGGTAGCAATCAGCCCCAGCATTTT. It translates to CASSPGTGRGSNQPQHF. Based on the CDR3 plus reference TRBV5-1 and TRBJ1-5, the full variable domain is KAGVTQTPRYLIKTRGQQVTLSCSPISGHRSVSWYQQTPGQGLQFLFEYFSETQRNKGNFPGRFSGRQFSNSRSEMNVSTLELGDSALYLCASSPGTGRGSNQPQHFGDGTRLSIL.